This T cell receptor beta chain was captured by sequencing in a study of shared clonotypes between healthy human individuals. Study as a whole: CD8 memory received one plate per donor, CD8 naive two, CD4 memory three and CD4 naive three. General study points: Shared across a few donors were around 5% of the naive CD4 clonotypes.

Produced via immunoSEQ multiplex PCR; TCRdb's table is partial and in-frame only. The table shows over 2,000,000 clones, with 93% occurring only once. On this clone: What it binds is unknown.

Only CD45RO-negative cells positively selected for CCR7 counted as naive CD8 cells, so terminally differentiated effector memory CD45RA+ cells were excluded. V was trimmed by 2 bases and J by 2 bases, leaving 12 bases between them. CDR3 size: 16 residues. Germline V lookup: CDR1 MNHNY, CDR2 SVGAGI (reference sequence). The receptor comes from a man between 18 and 29 years old in good health. Some clones in this sample may be carry-over from other donors' samples. The rearrangement joins TRBV6-6 to TRBJ2-2; D might be TRBD2 (6 bases). Specimen: naive CD8+ T cells from PBMCs. As DNA, the CDR3 is TGTGCCAGCAGTTACGCGGGGATCCGTAACACCGGGGAGCTGTTTTTT. As protein: CASSYAGIRNTGELFF.